This T cell receptor beta chain originates from a study of blood T cell repertoires in COVID-19. Study-level information: Donors in the United States, Italy and Spain gave samples during acute or convalescent COVID-19. PBMCs, B-cell-depleted T cells, or T cells provided the cDNA or gDNA that made up the material.

Some clones are missing from TCRdb's copy, which holds only in-frame ones; the method was immunoSEQ multiplex PCR. In the table there are roughly 36,000 clones, roughly 88% of which are singletons. Only one count was recorded for this clone. Per the germline V gene, CDR1 is SGHRS and CDR2 is YFSETQ. With 4 bases clipped from V and 6 bases from J, the junction kept 5 bases outside the gene matches. The CDR3 is 16 amino acids. The sequence was obtained from a human donor in a cohort sampled during active COVID-19. Specimen: peripheral blood. V and J are TRBV5-1 and TRBJ2-3; TRBD2 aligns across 16 bases. The CDR3 reads CASSPGLAGGADTQYF. For the CDR3, the DNA is TGCGCCAGCAGCCCGGGACTAGCGGGGGGGGCGGATACGCAGTATTTT.